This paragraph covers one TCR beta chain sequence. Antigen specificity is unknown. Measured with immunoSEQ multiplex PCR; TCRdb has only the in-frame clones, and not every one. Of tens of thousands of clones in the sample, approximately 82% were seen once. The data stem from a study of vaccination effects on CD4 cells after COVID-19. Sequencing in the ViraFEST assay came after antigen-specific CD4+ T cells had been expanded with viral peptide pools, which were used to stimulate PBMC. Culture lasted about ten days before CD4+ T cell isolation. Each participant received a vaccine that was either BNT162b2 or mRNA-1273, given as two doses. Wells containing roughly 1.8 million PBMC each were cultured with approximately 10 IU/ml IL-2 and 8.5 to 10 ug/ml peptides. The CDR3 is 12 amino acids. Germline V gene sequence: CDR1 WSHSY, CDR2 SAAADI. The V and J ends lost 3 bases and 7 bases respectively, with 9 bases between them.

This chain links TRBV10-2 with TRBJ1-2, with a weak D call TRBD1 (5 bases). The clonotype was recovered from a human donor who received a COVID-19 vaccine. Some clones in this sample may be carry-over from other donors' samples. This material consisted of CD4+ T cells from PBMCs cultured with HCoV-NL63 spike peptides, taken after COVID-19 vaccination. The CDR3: CASSEGGGGYTF. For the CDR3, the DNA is TGCGCCAGCAGTGAAGGTGGGGGTGGCTACACCTTC.